The 23 T cell receptor beta chains in this list originate from one sample, sequenced in a study of radiotherapy plus CTLA-4 blockade in lung cancer. This table comes from immunoSEQ multiplex PCR, and its TCRdb copy is limited to in-frame clones, with some not included. The sample includes under 95,000 clones, about 80% of them seen just once. This specimen consisted of peripheral blood, obtained from a patient treated with radiotherapy plus ipilimumab. These receptors were collected from a human donor with non-small cell lung cancer who had stable disease on radiotherapy plus ipilimumab.

V gene TRBV28 combines with J gene TRBJ1-1; 7 bases are shared with TRBD1. There are 11 residues in the CDR3. The V and J ends lost 7 bases and 11 bases, in that order; junction bases with no gene match: 7. The V gene's germline CDR1 is MDHEN and CDR2 SYDVKM. CDR3 bases: TGTGCCAGCACACACCCACAGGGGGCTTTCTTT. Residues: CASTHPQGAFF.

This clone has only a few counts. V is TRBV5-6 and J is TRBJ2-3; no clear D gene. The CDR3 spans 18 residues. V was pared by 1 base and J by 4 bases, with 22 bases between. Germline-derived CDR1 and CDR2 are SGHDT and YYEEEE. The CDR3 nucleotides are TGTGCCAGCAGCTTGTTACTGGTCCGCCTGGAGATGTCAGATACGCAGTATTTT. Amino acids: CASSLLLVRLEMSDTQYF.

The chain employs TRBV6-1 and TRBJ2-2; 7 bases map to TRBD1. From germline, CDR1 is MNHNS and CDR2 SASEGT. This CDR3 is 16 amino acids long. The trim removed 1 base at V and 4 bases at J, leaving 6 bases unmatched. DNA for the CDR3: TGTGCCAGCAGTGAAGGGATGAGGGGGCGCACCGGGGAGCTGTTTTTT. The encoded protein is CASSEGMRGRTGELFF.

This chain joins TRBV5-1 and TRBJ1-6; 11 bases are shared with TRBD1. CDR3 length: 15 amino acids. After removal of 6 bases from V and 7 bases from J, the junction contained 6 bases not matched to a gene. Per the germline V gene, CDR1 is SGHRS and CDR2 is YFSETQ. This CDR3 is CASKRTGGENSPLHF. The DNA for the CDR3 is TGCGCCAGCAAACGGACAGGGGGCGAGAATTCACCCCTCCACTTT. Variable domain in full (rest from reference TRBV5-1 and TRBJ1-6): KAGVTQTPRYLIKTRGQQVTLSCSPISGHRSVSWYQQTPGQGLQFLFEYFSETQRNKGNFPGRFSGRQFSNSRSEMNVSTLELGDSALYLCASKRTGGENSPLHFGNGTRLTVT.

This clone came up once. V is TRBV2 and J is TRBJ2-3; TRBD2 matches at 10 bases. V shed 10 bases and J 0 bases; nucleotides not matched to a gene: 4. The CDR3 length is 14 residues. Germline lookup yields CDR1 SNHLY and CDR2 FYNNEI. This chain's CDR3 is CATQAGGSTDTQYF. DNA for the CDR3: TGTGCCACCCAAGCGGGGGGGAGCACAGATACGCAGTATTTT. Full variable domain (missing parts from reference TRBV2 and TRBJ2-3): EPEVTQTPSHQVTQMGQEVILRCVPISNHLYFYWYRQILGQKVEFLVSFYNNEISEKSEIFDDQFSVERPDGSNFTLKIRSTKLEDSAMYFCATQAGGSTDTQYFGPGTRLTVL.

This clone showed up just a few times. The chain employs TRBV28 and TRBJ2-3; the match to TRBD2 covers 13 bases. V lost 4 bases to trimming and J lost 4 bases; unmatched junction nucleotides: 5. This CDR3 is built from 16 residues. Germline assignment: CDR1 MDHEN and CDR2 SYDVKM. The DNA for the CDR3 is TGTGCCAGCAGTTCTGGGACTAGCGGGAACCCAGATACGCAGTATTTT. Amino acid sequence: CASSSGTSGNPDTQYF.

The gene calls are TRBV4-1 and TRBJ2-5; D call uncertain. The CDR3 runs 12 residues. Germline values: CDR1 MGHRA, CDR2 YSYEKL. V was shortened by 2 bases and J by 4 bases, with 5 bases between the two germline ends. CDR3 nucleotide sequence: TGCGCCAGCAGCCAACCAGCAGAGACCCAGTACTTC. As protein: CASSQPAETQYF.

This clone was counted only a few times. V is TRBV2 and J is TRBJ2-2; tentatively, D is TRBD1 or TRBD2 (5 bases each). V lost 4 bases and J 2 bases, leaving 17 bases between the germline ends. The V gene's germline CDR1 is SNHLY and CDR2 FYNNEI. This CDR3 has 17 amino acids. CDR3 sequence reads: CASSGQSGTLNTGELFF. The CDR3 nucleotides read TGTGCCAGCAGTGGTCAGAGTGGGACCTTAAACACCGGGGAGCTGTTTTTT.

V and J are TRBV27 and TRBJ1-2; TRBD1 matches 7 bases. This CDR3 comprises 12 residues. The V and J ends lost 5 bases and 8 bases, in that order; junction bases with no gene match: 5. Per germline, CDR1 MNHEY and CDR2 SMNVEV (reference sequence). CDR3 sequence (DNA): TGTGCCAGCAGTACCAACAGGGGCGGCTACACCTTC. It is translated as CASSTNRGGYTF.

The V and J genes are TRBV25-1 and TRBJ1-3; perhaps TRBD1 as D (5 bases). CDR3 size: 13 residues. With 4 bases removed from V and 3 bases from J, the gap between germline ends came to 7 bases. Germline assignment: CDR1 MGHDK and CDR2 SYGVNS. The CDR3 sequence is CASSGGGGNTIYF. The DNA for the CDR3 is TGTGCCAGCAGTGGTGGGGGTGGAAACACCATATATTTT.

The chain employs TRBV18 and TRBJ2-7; TRBD1 matches at 8 bases. The CDR3 extends over 18 amino acids. Trimming at V came to 3 bases and at J to 0 bases, leaving 13 bases not matched to a gene. From germline, CDR1 is KGHSH and CDR2 LQKENI. This CDR3 is CASSPRTGNRESSYEQYF. The DNA for the CDR3 is TGTGCCAGCTCACCGAGGACAGGGAATAGGGAGAGCTCCTACGAGCAGTACTTC.

This clone was seen a single time. V usage is TRBV11-1 and J usage is TRBJ2-7; D not certain. The CDR3 length is 13 residues. Germline V gives CDR1 SGHAT, CDR2 FQDESV (reference sequence). The V end lost 4 bases, the J end lost 5 bases, and 12 bases lay between the germline ends. CDR3 sequence (DNA): TGTGCCAGCAGCTACCGGACCAACCACGAGCAGTACTTC. Protein sequence: CASSYRTNHEQYF.

The DNA for the CDR3 is TGTGCCAGCAGCTTGTTTCGACAGGATGGGTCTGAAGCTTTCTTT. Protein product: CASSLFRQDGSEAFF. The chain employs TRBV5-6 and TRBJ1-1; weak D call: TRBD1 (6 bases). Germline-derived CDR1 and CDR2 are SGHDT and YYEEEE. The V and J ends lost 1 base and 6 bases respectively, with 16 bases between them. The CDR3 covers 15 residues.

This chain links TRBV27 with TRBJ2-3; the D gene could be TRBD1 or TRBD2 (5 bases each). The V gene's germline CDR1 is MNHEY and CDR2 SMNVEV (reference sequence). Trimming left V 7 bases short and J 0 bases short, with 11 bases between. CDR3 length equals 14 residues. CDR3 in DNA: TGTGCCAGCACGAAGGGACGCAGCACAGATACGCAGTATTTT. Translation gives CASTKGRSTDTQYF.

The V gene is TRBV28, the J gene TRBJ1-5, with TRBD1 identical over 10 bases. There are 16 residues in the CDR3. The germline gives CDR1 MDHEN, CDR2 SYDVKM. J gave up 6 bases and V 6 bases, and 11 bases lay outside the gene matches. The CDR3 sequence: CASRPPGQGVIQPQHF. The CDR3 coding sequence is TGTGCCAGCAGACCACCCGGACAGGGGGTTATTCAGCCCCAGCATTTT.

The J gene is TRBJ2-1, the V gene TRBV9, with a possible D match to TRBD2 (6 bases). The ends were cut back, 0 bases at V and 12 bases at J, with 16 bases in the middle. Germline values: CDR1 SGDLS, CDR2 YYNGEE. The CDR3 extends over 14 amino acids. The CDR3 sequence is CASSVDETRSGQFF. DNA for the CDR3: TGTGCCAGCAGCGTAGATGAGACTAGGTCTGGGCAGTTCTTC.

This chain uses TRBV27 with TRBJ2-3, with 8 bases that match TRBD2. The CDR3 is made up of 13 amino acids. V trimming: 2 bases; J trimming: 5 bases; junction bases outside the gene matches: 0. Germline CDR1 MNHEY, CDR2 SMNVEV (reference sequence). CDR3: CASSLREGDTQYF. For the CDR3, the DNA is TGTGCCAGCAGTTTACGGGAGGGAGATACGCAGTATTTT.

This clone was detected a few times. The chain joins TRBV5-4 to TRBJ2-5, with 9 bases lining up with TRBD2. This CDR3 is built from 15 residues. V lost 6 bases to trimming and J lost 2 bases; unmatched junction nucleotides: 8. Germline V gene data show CDR1 as SGHNT and CDR2 as YYREEE (reference sequence). CDR3: CASTPELAGQETQYF. CDR3 DNA: TGTGCCAGCACCCCGGAGCTAGCGGGGCAAGAGACCCAGTACTTC.

The rearrangement uses TRBV6-1 and TRBJ1-1, with 8 bases fitting TRBD1. The ends lost 7 bases at V and 5 bases at J; junction bases unmatched: 9. Germline V gene data show CDR1 as MNHNS and CDR2 as SASEGT. CDR3 length: 14 amino acids. This CDR3 is CASILHRGGTEAFF. The CDR3, as DNA: TGTGCCAGCATTTTACACAGGGGGGGTACTGAAGCTTTCTTT.

V and J are TRBV15 and TRBJ2-7; possibly TRBD1 or TRBD2 for D (5 bases each). CDR3 size: 16 residues. Trimming took 1 base from V and 0 from J, leaving 13 bases between them. Germline V lookup: CDR1 LNHNV, CDR2 YYDKDF (reference sequence). CDR3 protein: CATSRVGTVSSYEQYF. For the CDR3, the DNA is TGTGCCACCAGCAGAGTGGGGACGGTGAGCTCCTACGAGCAGTACTTC. Full variable domain (remainder filled in from reference TRBV15 and TRBJ2-7): DAMVIQNPRYQVTQFGKPVTLSCSQTLNHNVMYWYQQKSSQAPKLLFHYYDKDFNNEADTPDNFQSRRPNTSFCFLDIRSPGLGDTAMYLCATSRVGTVSSYEQYFGPGTRLTVT.

The chain carries TRBV10-1 and TRBJ1-2; TRBD1 aligns across 7 bases. J was trimmed by 4 bases and V by 4 bases; bases with no gene match: 3. CDR1 and CDR2 (germline): WNHNN, SYGVQD (reference sequence). CDR3 size: 13 residues. CDR3 nucleotides: TGCGCCAGCAGTGGACAGGGAAGCTATGGCTACACCTTC. Translation gives CASSGQGSYGYTF.

V is TRBV19 and J is TRBJ2-3; D is uncertain. V was cut by 7 bases and J by 0 bases, with 11 bases left in between. The CDR3 runs 14 residues. The germline V gene has CDR1 LNHDA and CDR2 SQIVND (reference sequence). The CDR3 region has the DNA TGTGCCAGTAAGCTACAGAGTAGCACAGATACGCAGTATTTT. Protein product: CASKLQSSTDTQYF.

The chain uses TRBV7-9 and TRBJ2-5, with TRBD1 as a possible D gene (5 bases). Trimming stripped 1 base from V and 5 bases from J, with 14 bases between. Germline V CDR1 and CDR2: SEHNR, FQNEAQ (reference sequence). The length of the CDR3 is 15 residues. CDR3 amino acids: CASSLGPAGRETQYF. DNA for the CDR3: TGTGCCAGCAGCTTAGGTCCGGCAGGGCGGGAGACCCAGTACTTC.